This entry lists 18 T cell receptor beta chains sequenced from one sample in a study of blood T cell repertoires in COVID-19. Sequenced by immunoSEQ multiplex PCR; TCRdb stores in-frame clones only, minus some. The profile covers fewer than 300,000 clones, with about 85% appearing a single time and about 14% taken by the ten largest. Sample: peripheral blood. These receptor sequences come from a human donor in a cohort sampled during active COVID-19.

The rearrangement uses TRBV6-5 and TRBJ2-1, with a possible D match to TRBD2 (6 bases). The CDR3 has 14 residues. Trimming cost V 6 bases and J 5 bases, with 14 bases left between them. Germline CDR1 reads MNHEY; CDR2 reads SVGAGI. CDR3 DNA sequence: TGTGCCAGCAGGATGGACTACGGAGACAATGAGCAGTTCTTC. Protein product: CASRMDYGDNEQFF.

The genes are TRBV28 and TRBJ1-1, with D unresolved. Trimming removed 5 bases at V and 8 bases at J, with 12 bases between. The CDR3 length is 12 residues. Germline assignment: CDR1 MDHEN and CDR2 SYDVKM. The CDR3 is CASSTRLSEAFF. Written as DNA, the CDR3 is TGTGCCAGCAGTACTAGACTCTCCGAAGCTTTCTTT. The full variable domain, its missing parts supplied by reference TRBV28 and TRBJ1-1, is DVKVTQSSRYLVKRTGEKVFLECVQDMDHENMFWYRQDPGLGLRLIYFSYDVKMKEKGDIPEGYSVSREKKERFSLILESASTNQTSMYLCASSTRLSEAFFGQGTRLTVV.

The chain is built from TRBV9 and TRBJ2-5, with TRBD1 as a possible D gene (7 bases). V lost 5 bases and J 5 bases, leaving 16 bases between the germline ends. Germline CDR1 reads SGDLS; CDR2 reads YYNGEE. CDR3 length: 14 amino acids. CDR3 sequence reads: CASSAGQRMETQYF. The CDR3 coding sequence is TGTGCCAGCAGTGCGGGACAGAGGATGGAGACCCAGTACTTC.

The chain links TRBV14 to TRBJ1-1; 9 bases map to TRBD1. CDR1 is SGHDN and CDR2 is FVKESK in the germline V gene. The J segment lost 1 base and the V segment lost 3 bases, leaving 3 bases of the junction unmatched. The length of the CDR3 is 15 residues. CDR3 in amino acids: CASSQTGQGNTEAFF. CDR3 DNA: TGTGCCAGCAGCCAGACGGGACAGGGGAACACTGAAGCTTTCTTT.

The V and J genes are TRBV29-1 and TRBJ2-7, with D tentatively TRBD1 (5 bases). The V end lost 2 bases, the J end lost 0 bases, and 20 bases lay between the germline ends. The CDR3 is 17 amino acids. Germline V gene lookup returns CDR1 SQVTM and CDR2 ANQGSEA. CDR3 in DNA: TGCAGCGTTGAATCGCGATTCTCGAGACAGACCTCCTACGAGCAGTACTTC. This sequence encodes CSVESRFSRQTSYEQYF.

The gene calls are TRBV5-1 and TRBJ2-7; TRBD1 aligns across 9 bases. CDR1 is SGHRS, CDR2 YFSETQ, per germline. The CDR3 is 15 amino acids. Trimming at V came to 4 bases and at J to 3 bases, leaving 8 bases not matched to a gene. The CDR3 reads CASSLPGTGYYEQYF. CDR3 nucleotide sequence: TGCGCCAGCAGCCTACCCGGGACAGGGTACTACGAGCAGTACTTC.

The V call is TRBV18, the J call TRBJ1-3; D remains ambiguous. The CDR3 sequence is 14 residues long. V lost 5 bases and J lost 1, with 9 bases in between. Looked up from germline, CDR1 is KGHSH and CDR2 is LQKENI. The CDR3 is CASSSGRSGNTIYF. CDR3 coding DNA: TGTGCCAGCTCAAGCGGGAGATCTGGAAACACCATATATTTT.

J is TRBJ1-3 and V is TRBV2, with TRBD1 matching 7 bases. With V trimmed by 5 bases and J by 2 bases, 6 bases remained unmatched. There are 15 residues in the CDR3. Germline V lookup: CDR1 SNHLY, CDR2 FYNNEI. CDR3 sequence reads: CASSLQGLAGNTIYF. CDR3 nucleotide sequence: TGTGCCAGCAGTTTACAGGGGCTGGCTGGAAACACCATATATTTT.

This chain links TRBV3-1 (or the pseudogene TRBV3-2) with TRBJ1-4, with D maybe TRBD1 (6 bases). The germline V and J ends were trimmed by 4 bases and 13 bases, with 13 bases remaining between them. The CDR3 has 12 amino acids. Germline V gene data show CDR1 as LGHDT and CDR2 as YNNKEL (reference sequence). The CDR3 DNA follows: TGTGCCAGCAGCCCCTTGACAGGTTCACTGTTTTTT. This codes for CASSPLTGSLFF.

This clone occurred a few times. The V gene is TRBV4-3, the J gene TRBJ2-1, with TRBD2 matching over 10 bases. The CDR3 is made up of 15 amino acids. Unmatched junction bases numbered 4, after V lost 0 bases and J lost 8 bases. CDR1 is LGHNA, CDR2 YSLEER, per germline. CDR3 in DNA: TGCGCCAGCAGCCAAGATCGACTAGCGGGCCATGAGCAGTTCTTC. This translates into CASSQDRLAGHEQFF.

The chain joins TRBV7-6 to TRBJ1-4; TRBD1 is a possible D gene (5 bases). V dropped 0 bases and J dropped 4 bases, with 21 bases sitting between them. In germline, CDR1 is SGHVS, CDR2 FNYEAQ. This CDR3 has 19 amino acids. CDR3 residues: CASSLAADRITVNNEKLFF. The CDR3, as DNA: TGTGCCAGCAGCTTAGCGGCCGACAGAATAACGGTTAATAATGAAAAACTGTTTTTT. The whole variable domain, remainder taken from reference TRBV7-6 and TRBJ1-4, is GAGVSQSPRYKVTKRGQDVALRCDPISGHVSLYWYRQALGQGPEFLTYFNYEAQQDKSGLPNDRFSAERPEGSISTLTIQRTEQRDSAMYRCASSLAADRITVNNEKLFFGSGTQLSVL.

The chain employs TRBV3-1 (or the pseudogene TRBV3-2) and TRBJ1-4; the D gene is possibly TRBD1 (6 bases). Trimming shortened V by 5 bases and J by 6 bases, and 16 bases separated the two germline ends. Germline V gene sequence: CDR1 LGHDT, CDR2 YNNKEL (reference sequence). This CDR3 has 15 amino acids. This CDR3 is CASSEGGVVDEKLFF. CDR3 nucleotides: TGTGCCAGCAGCGAAGGGGGAGTTGTAGATGAAAAACTGTTTTTT.

This chain links TRBV24-1 with TRBJ2-1; 8 nucleotides agree with TRBD2. After removal of 4 bases from V and 0 bases from J, the junction contained 4 bases not matched to a gene. The CDR3 extends over 16 amino acids. Germline values: CDR1 KGHDR, CDR2 SFDVKD. The CDR3 nucleotides read TGTGCCACCAGTGACCTAAGCGGGAGCTCCTACAATGAGCAGTTCTTC. This encodes CATSDLSGSSYNEQFF.

The genes are TRBV24-1 and TRBJ2-3; D is possibly TRBD1 (6 bases). This CDR3 has 15 residues. Germline values: CDR1 KGHDR, CDR2 SFDVKD. Trimming removed 4 bases at V and 1 base at J, with 11 bases between. Here the CDR3 reads CATSDPRGRTDTQYF. The CDR3 DNA reads TGTGCCACCAGTGACCCCAGGGGACGCACAGATACGCAGTATTTT.

The chain is built from TRBV27 and TRBJ2-3; D remains ambiguous. The CDR3 is made up of 14 amino acids. Germline values: CDR1 MNHEY, CDR2 SMNVEV (reference sequence). Deletions cut 4 bases from V and 1 base from J, with 9 bases between. The CDR3 DNA sequence: TGTGCCAGCAGTTCATTGTCAGGCACAGATACGCAGTATTTT. Its translation: CASSSLSGTDTQYF.

This clone was picked up one time. The gene calls are TRBV24-1 and TRBJ2-1; 8 bases agree with TRBD2. V lost 1 base, J lost 0 bases, and 1 base stayed unmatched. Per the germline V gene, CDR1 is KGHDR and CDR2 is SFDVKD. The CDR3 extends over 16 amino acids. CDR3 in amino acids: CATSDLGTSSYNEQFF. CDR3 nucleotide sequence: TGTGCCACCAGTGATTTAGGGACTAGCTCCTACAATGAGCAGTTCTTC.

The genes are TRBV5-1 and TRBJ2-5; 7 bases are a match to TRBD1. The CDR3 spans 14 residues. Germline lookup yields CDR1 SGHRS and CDR2 YFSETQ. With 0 bases clipped from V and 4 bases from J, the junction kept 3 bases outside the gene matches. The CDR3 DNA reads TGCGCCAGCAGCTTGGGACAGGGCGCAGAGACCCAGTACTTC. It yields the protein CASSLGQGAETQYF.

This chain links TRBV7-2 with TRBJ2-1; TRBD2 matches 10 bases. The CDR3 spans 14 residues. With V trimmed by 5 bases and J by 12 bases, 10 bases remained unmatched. Germline CDR1 SGHTA, CDR2 FQGNSA. As DNA, the CDR3 is TGTGCCAGCAGCCAGGGCGGTAGCGGGGGGCGGCAGTTCTTC. Translation gives CASSQGGSGGRQFF. Full variable domain (missing parts from reference TRBV7-2 and TRBJ2-1): GAGVSQSPSNKVTEKGKDVELRCDPISGHTALYWYRQSLGQGLEFLIYFQGNSAPDKSGLPSDRFSAERTGGSVSTLTIQRTQQEDSAVYLCASSQGGSGGRQFFGPGTRLTVL.